This T cell receptor (beta chain) was identified during a study of lymphopenia after photon versus proton radiotherapy. Findings of the study overall: Post-nadir TCR diversity decline inversely tracked overall survival among those who died. Proton therapy kept repertoires fairly stable, unlike photons, which gained effector/memory cells. After the lymphocyte nadir, photon-treated repertoires showed oligoclonal expansion, especially of CD8+ Temra cells. Better survival with proton therapy was suggested as possible, not demonstrated.

Clones were sequenced by immunoSEQ multiplex PCR, and TCRdb holds only the in-frame ones, with some missing. In the table there are under 75,000 clones, under 95% of which are singletons. J lost 10 bases, V lost 2 bases, and 8 bases had no gene match. CDR3 length: 16 amino acids. The germline V gene has CDR1 MDHEN and CDR2 SYDVKM. This clone has only a few counts. Its target is not known. The sample here was peripheral blood, taken from a patient treated with photon-based radiotherapy. This chain joins TRBV28 and TRBJ1-6, with 10 bases aligning to TRBD1. The TCR comes from a woman between 40 and 55 years old with cholangiocarcinoma. The CDR3 DNA reads TGTGCCAGCAGTTTAGCGTTAGGACAGGGGGACTCACCCCTCCACTTT. Its protein product is CASSLALGQGDSPLHF.